Listed below are T cell receptor beta chains from one sample, sequenced in a study of cytomegalovirus exposure and HLA in healthy donors. Data came from immunoSEQ multiplex PCR; TCRdb stores just in-frame clones and leaves some out. The repertoire consists of 150,000 to 180,000 clones, with 80% occurring once and the leading ten covering over 5%. The sample consisted of PBMCs. The receptors derive from a woman aged 40 to 50 in good health and CMV-seropositive. The CDR3 runs from the conserved cysteine through the conserved F or W. A D gene is named only where the DNA matches it firmly. Expanded clones are given a class, and other clones once, few, many or no size at all.

once	TRBV7-9	TRBJ1-1	.	CASSSGHPEASQAFF	TGTGCCAGCAGCTCGGGACATCCGGAAGCATCCCAAGCTTTCTTT
.	TRBV14	TRBJ1-1	.	CASSHPRRGAFF	TGTGCCAGCAGCCATCCCAGGAGGGGAGCTTTCTTT
.	TRBV14	TRBJ2-1	TRBD2	CASSLRGGLASYNEQFF	TGTGCCAGCAGCCTCCGAGGGGGACTAGCTTCCTACAATGAGCAGTTCTTC
few	TRBV5-6	TRBJ2-1	TRBD2	CASSTGLAYNEQFF	TGTGCCAGCAGCACGGGACTAGCCTACAATGAGCAGTTCTTC
.	TRBV6-1	TRBJ2-7	TRBD2	CASTTSGFGEQYF	TGTGCCTCCACGACTAGCGGATTCGGCGAGCAGTACTTC
.	TRBV4-2	TRBJ1-4	TRBD1	CASSHAGDRGGEKLFF	TGTGCCAGCAGCCACGCCGGGGACAGGGGGGGTGAAAAACTGTTTTTT
.	TRBV5-1	TRBJ2-7	TRBD2	CASSSVPSGSIDEQYF	TGCGCCAGCAGCTCAGTGCCTAGCGGGAGTATCGACGAGCAGTACTTC
.	TRBV28	TRBJ1-5	.	CASSFSGQSYQPQHF	TGTGCCAGCAGTTTCTCGGGTCAGTCCTATCAGCCCCAGCATTTT
.	TRBV9	TRBJ2-2	.	CASSVSSAGELFF	TGTGCCAGCAGCGTATCGTCGGCCGGGGAGCTGTTTTTT
.	TRBV7-3	TRBJ2-5	TRBD2	CASSLSGRARVETQYF	TGTGCCAGCAGCTTAAGTGGGAGGGCCCGCGTAGAGACCCAGTACTTC
.	TRBV25-1	TRBJ1-5	TRBD1	CASSGQTGDFQPQHF	TGTGCCAGCAGTGGTCAGACAGGGGACTTCCAGCCCCAGCATTTT
.	TRBV11-2	TRBJ2-5	.	CASSLSFRRQETQYF	TGTGCCAGCAGCTTAAGTTTCAGAAGACAAGAGACCCAGTACTTC
.	TRBV18	TRBJ2-3	TRBD2	CASRGWRETTDTQYF	TGTGCCAGCCGAGGGTGGCGGGAGACGACAGATACGCAGTATTTT
.	TRBV7-7	TRBJ2-3	TRBD2	CASSLGLAGETQYF	TGTGCTAGCAGCTTAGGACTAGCGGGAGAAACGCAGTATTTT
.	TRBV6-1	TRBJ2-2	.	CASRQDTGELFF	TGTGCCAGCAGACAGGACACCGGGGAGCTGTTTTTT
.	TRBV10-2	TRBJ1-4	TRBD1	CANRDRDEKLFF	TGCGCCAACCGGGACAGGGATGAAAAACTGTTTTTT
.	TRBV30	TRBJ2-2	TRBD2	CAWLGTSSYTGELFF	TGTGCCTGGTTGGGGACTAGCAGCTACACCGGGGAGCTGTTTTTT
.	TRBV7-2	TRBJ2-7	TRBD1	CASSLGQASSYEQYF	TGTGCCAGCAGCTTGGGACAGGCCAGCTCCTACGAGCAGTACTTC
.	TRBV6-5	TRBJ2-7	.	CASSPDSALDEQYF	TGTGCCAGCAGCCCCGATAGCGCCTTGGACGAGCAGTACTTC